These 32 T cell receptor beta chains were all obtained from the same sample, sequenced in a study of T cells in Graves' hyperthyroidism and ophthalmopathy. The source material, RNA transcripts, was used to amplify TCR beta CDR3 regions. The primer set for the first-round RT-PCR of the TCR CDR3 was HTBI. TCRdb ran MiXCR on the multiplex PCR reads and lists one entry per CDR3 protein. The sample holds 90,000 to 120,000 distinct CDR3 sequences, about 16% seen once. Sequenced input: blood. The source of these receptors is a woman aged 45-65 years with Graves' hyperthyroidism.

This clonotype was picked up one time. The CDR3 region is CSALTRNQETQYF. The CDR3, as DNA: TGCAGTGCTCTGACCCGAAACCAAGAGACCCAGTACTTC. The chain is built from TRBV20-1 and TRBJ2-5; D gene ambiguous. Germline CDR1 is DFQATT and CDR2 is SNEGSKA (reference sequence). CDR3 length equals 13 residues. V was clipped by 5 bases and J by 0 bases, with 10 bases between them.

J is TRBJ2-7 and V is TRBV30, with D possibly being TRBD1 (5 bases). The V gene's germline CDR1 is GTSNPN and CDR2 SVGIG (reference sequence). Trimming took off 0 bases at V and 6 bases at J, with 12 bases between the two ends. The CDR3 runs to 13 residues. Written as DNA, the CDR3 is TGTGCCTGGAGTGTAAGTCGAAGGGGCGAGCAGTACGTC. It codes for CAWSVSRRGEQYV.

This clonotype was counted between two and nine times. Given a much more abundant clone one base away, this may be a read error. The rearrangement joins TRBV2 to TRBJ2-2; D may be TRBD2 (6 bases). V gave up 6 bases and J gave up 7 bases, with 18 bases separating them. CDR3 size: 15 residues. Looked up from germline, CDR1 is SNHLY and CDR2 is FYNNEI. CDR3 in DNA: TGTGCCAGCAGCCCGGAGGGGCTAGGCGTCGGGGAGCTGTTTTTT. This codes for CASSPEGLGVGELFF.

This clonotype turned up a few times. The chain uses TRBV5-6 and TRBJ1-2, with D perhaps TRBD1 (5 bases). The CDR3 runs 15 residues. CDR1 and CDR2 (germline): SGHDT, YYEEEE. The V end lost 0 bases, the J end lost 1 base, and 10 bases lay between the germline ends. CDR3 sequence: CASSLGGVDNYGYTF. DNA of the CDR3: TGTGCCAGCAGCTTGGGAGGGGTAGATAACTATGGCTACACCTTC.

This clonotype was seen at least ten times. The CDR3 sequence: CSVSARTGSYEQYF. The CDR3 DNA reads as TGCAGCGTTTCTGCCCGGACGGGTTCTTACGAGCAGTACTTC. This chain links TRBV29-1 with TRBJ2-7, with D hard to call. This CDR3 comprises 14 residues. Germline V gene lookup returns CDR1 SQVTM and CDR2 ANQGSEA. The ends were cut back, 5 bases at V and 4 bases at J, with 18 bases in the middle.

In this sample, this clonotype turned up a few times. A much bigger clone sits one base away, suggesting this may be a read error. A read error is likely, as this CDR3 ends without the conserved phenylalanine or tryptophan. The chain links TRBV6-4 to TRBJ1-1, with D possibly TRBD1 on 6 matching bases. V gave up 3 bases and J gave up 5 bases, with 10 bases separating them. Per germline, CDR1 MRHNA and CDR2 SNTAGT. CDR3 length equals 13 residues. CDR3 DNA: TGTGCCAGCAGTGATGGGCAGGGGACTGAAGCTTTCCTT. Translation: CASSDGQGTEAFL.

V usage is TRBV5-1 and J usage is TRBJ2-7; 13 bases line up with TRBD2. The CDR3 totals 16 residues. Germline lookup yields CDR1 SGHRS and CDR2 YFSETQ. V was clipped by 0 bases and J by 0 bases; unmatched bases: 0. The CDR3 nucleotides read TGCGCCAGCAGCTTGGGACTAGCGGGGGGCTCCTACGAGCAGTACGTC. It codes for CASSLGLAGGSYEQYV.

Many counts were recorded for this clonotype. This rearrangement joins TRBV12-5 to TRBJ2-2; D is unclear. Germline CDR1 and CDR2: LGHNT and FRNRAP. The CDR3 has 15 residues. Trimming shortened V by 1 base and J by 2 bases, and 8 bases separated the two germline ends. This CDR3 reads CASGLEFANTGELFF. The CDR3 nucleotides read TGTGCTAGTGGTTTGGAATTCGCTAACACCGGGGAGCTGTTTTTT.

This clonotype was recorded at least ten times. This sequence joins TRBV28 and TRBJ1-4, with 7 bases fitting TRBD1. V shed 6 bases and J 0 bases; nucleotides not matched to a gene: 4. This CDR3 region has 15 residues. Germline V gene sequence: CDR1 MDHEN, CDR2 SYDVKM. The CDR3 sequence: CASRGTGATNEKLFF. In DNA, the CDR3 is TGTGCCAGCAGAGGCACAGGGGCAACTAATGAAAAACTGTTTTTT.

CDR3: CASSRGGDTQYF. The DNA for the CDR3 is TGTGCCAGCAGTCGGGGCGGGGATACGCAGTATTTT. The chain uses TRBV12-3 or TRBV12-4 and TRBJ2-3; D may be TRBD1 or TRBD2 (5 bases each). The CDR3 length is 12 residues. Trimming removed 5 bases at V and 6 bases at J, with 9 bases between.

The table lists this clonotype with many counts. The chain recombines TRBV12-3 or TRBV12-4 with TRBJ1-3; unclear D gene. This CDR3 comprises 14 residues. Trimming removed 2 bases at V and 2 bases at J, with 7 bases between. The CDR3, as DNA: TGTGCCAGCAGTTTAAGGGAAACTGGAAACACCATATATTTT. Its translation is CASSLRETGNTIYF.

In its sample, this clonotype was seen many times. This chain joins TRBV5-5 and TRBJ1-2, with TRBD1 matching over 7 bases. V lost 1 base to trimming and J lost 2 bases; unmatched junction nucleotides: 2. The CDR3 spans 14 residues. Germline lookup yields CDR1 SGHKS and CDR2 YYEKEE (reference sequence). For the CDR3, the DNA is TGTGCCAGCAGCTTGAAACAGGGGAACTATGGCTACACCTTC. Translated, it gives CASSLKQGNYGYTF.

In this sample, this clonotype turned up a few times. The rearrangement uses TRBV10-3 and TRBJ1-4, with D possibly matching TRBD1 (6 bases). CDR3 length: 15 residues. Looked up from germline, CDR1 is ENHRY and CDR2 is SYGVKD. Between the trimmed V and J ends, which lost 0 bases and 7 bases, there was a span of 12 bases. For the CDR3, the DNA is TGTGCCATCAGTGAGTCCGGGGGGCTGGGTGAAAAACTGTTTTTT. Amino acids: CAISESGGLGEKLFF.

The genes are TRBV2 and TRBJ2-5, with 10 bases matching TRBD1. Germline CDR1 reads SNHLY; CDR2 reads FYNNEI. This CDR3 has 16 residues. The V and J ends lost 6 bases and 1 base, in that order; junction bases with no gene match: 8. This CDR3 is CASRIRQGAPQETQYF. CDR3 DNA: TGTGCCAGCAGGATCAGACAGGGGGCGCCCCAAGAGACCCAGTACTTC. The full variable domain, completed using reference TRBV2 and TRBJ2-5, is EPEVTQTPSHQVTQMGQEVILRCVPISNHLYFYWYRQILGQKVEFLVSFYNNEISEKSEIFDDQFSVERPDGSNFTLKIRSTKLEDSAMYFCASRIRQGAPQETQYFGPGTRLLVL.

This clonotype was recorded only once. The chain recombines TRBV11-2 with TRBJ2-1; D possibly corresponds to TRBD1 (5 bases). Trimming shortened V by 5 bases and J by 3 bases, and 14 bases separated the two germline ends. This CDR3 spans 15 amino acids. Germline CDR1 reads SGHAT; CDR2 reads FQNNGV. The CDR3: CASSSSRVGYNEQFF. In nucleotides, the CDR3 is TGTGCCAGCAGCAGCAGCAGGGTGGGCTACAATGAGCAGTTCTTC.

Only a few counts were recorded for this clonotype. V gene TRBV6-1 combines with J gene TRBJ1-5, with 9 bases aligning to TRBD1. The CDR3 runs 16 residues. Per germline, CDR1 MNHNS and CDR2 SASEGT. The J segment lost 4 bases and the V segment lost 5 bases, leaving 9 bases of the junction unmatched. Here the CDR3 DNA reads TGTGCCAGCAGTTATTCACAGGGGGCGGGAAATCAGCCCCAGCATTTT. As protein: CASSYSQGAGNQPQHF.

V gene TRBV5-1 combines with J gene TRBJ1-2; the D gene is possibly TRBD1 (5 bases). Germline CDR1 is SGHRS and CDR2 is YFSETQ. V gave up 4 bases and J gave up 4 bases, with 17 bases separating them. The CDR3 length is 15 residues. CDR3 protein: CASSPRNIGGYGYTF. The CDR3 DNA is TGCGCCAGCAGCCCTCGAAACATCGGGGGCTATGGCTACACCTTC.

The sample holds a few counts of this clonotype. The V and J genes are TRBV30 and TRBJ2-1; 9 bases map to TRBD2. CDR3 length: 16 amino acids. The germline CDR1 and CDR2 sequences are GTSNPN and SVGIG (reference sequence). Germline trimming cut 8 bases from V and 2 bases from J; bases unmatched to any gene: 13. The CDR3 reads CAGSSGTSPPYNEQFF. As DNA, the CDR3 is TGTGCCGGGTCGTCCGGGACTAGCCCCCCCTACAATGAGCAGTTCTTC. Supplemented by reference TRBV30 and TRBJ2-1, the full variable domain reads SQTIHQWPATLVQPVGSPLSLECTVEGTSNPNLYWYRQAAGRGLQLLFYSVGIGQISSEVPQNLSASRPQDRQFILSSKKLLLSDSGFYLCAGSSGTSPPYNEQFFGPGTRLTVL.

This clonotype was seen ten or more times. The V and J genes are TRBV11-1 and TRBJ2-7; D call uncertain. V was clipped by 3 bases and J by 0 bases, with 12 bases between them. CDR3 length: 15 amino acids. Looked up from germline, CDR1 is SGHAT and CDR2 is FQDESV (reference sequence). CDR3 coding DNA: TGTGCCAGCAGCTTGCCCGCGGTGTCCTCCTACGAGCAGTACTTC. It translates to CASSLPAVSSYEQYF.

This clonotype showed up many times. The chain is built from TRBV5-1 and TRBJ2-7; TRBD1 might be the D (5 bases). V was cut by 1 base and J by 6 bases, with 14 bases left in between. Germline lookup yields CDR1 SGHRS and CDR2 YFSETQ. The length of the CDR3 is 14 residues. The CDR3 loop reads CASSLRGPQGEQYV. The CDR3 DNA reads TGCGCCAGCAGCTTGCGCGGACCTCAGGGCGAGCAGTACGTC.

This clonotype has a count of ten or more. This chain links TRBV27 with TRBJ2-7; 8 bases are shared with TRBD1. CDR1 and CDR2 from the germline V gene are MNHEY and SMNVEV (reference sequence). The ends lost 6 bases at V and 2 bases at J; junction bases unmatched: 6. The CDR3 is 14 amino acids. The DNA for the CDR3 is TGTGCCAGCAGGCTACAGGGGGGCGCCTACGAGCAGTACTTC. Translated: CASRLQGGAYEQYF.

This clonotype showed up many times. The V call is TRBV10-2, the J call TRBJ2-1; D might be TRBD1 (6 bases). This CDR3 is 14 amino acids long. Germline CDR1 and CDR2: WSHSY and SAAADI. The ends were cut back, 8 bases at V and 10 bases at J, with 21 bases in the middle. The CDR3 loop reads CASGGRDLSLEQFF. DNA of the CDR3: TGCGCCAGCGGGGGCCGGGACCTGTCGTTAGAGCAGTTCTTC.

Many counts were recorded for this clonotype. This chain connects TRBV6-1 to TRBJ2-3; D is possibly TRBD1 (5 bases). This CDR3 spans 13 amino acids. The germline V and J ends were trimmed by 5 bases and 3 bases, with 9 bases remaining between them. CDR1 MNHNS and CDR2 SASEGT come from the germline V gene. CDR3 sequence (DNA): TGTGCCAGCAGTACAGACAGAACAGATACGCAGTATTTT. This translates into CASSTDRTDTQYF.

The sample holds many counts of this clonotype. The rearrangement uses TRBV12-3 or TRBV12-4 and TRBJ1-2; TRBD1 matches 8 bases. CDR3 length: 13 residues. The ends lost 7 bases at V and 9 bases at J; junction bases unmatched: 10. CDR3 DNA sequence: TGTGCCAGCAACTCAGACAGGGGAGCTCGCTACACCTTC. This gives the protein CASNSDRGARYTF.

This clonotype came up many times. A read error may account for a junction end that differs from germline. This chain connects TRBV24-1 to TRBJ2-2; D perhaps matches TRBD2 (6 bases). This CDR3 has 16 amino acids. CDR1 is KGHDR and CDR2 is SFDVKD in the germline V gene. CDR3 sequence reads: CATSGLRGPNTGGLFF. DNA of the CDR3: TGTGCCACTTCTGGGTTGCGGGGCCCTAACACCGGGGGGCTGTTTTTT.

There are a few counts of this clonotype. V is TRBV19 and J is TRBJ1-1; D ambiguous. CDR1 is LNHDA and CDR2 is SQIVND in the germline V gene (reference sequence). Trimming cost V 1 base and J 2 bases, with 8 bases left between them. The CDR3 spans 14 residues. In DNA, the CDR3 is TGTGCCAGTAGTATAGGACGGCTAAACACTGAAGCTTTCTTT. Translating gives CASSIGRLNTEAFF.

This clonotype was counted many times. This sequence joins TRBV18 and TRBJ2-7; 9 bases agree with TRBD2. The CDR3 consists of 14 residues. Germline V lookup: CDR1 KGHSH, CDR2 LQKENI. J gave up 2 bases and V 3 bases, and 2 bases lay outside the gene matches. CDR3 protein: CASSPTSGTYEQYF. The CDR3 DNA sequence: TGTGCCAGCTCACCGACTAGCGGAACCTACGAGCAGTACTTC. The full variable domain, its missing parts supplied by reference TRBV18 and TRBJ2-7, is NAGVMQNPRHLVRRRGQEARLRCSPMKGHSHVYWYRQLPEEGLKFMVYLQKENIIDESGMPKERFSAEFPKEGPSILRIQQVVRGDSAAYFCASSPTSGTYEQYFGPGTRLTVT.

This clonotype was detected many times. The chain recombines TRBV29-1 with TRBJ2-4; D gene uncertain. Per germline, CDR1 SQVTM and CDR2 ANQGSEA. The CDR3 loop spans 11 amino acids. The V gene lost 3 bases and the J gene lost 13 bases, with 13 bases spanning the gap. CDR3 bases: TGCAGCGTTGAGTGGGGTCAGCTACAGTACTTC. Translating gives CSVEWGQLQYF.

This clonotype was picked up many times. The CDR3 region is CASSRSQGRVHEQYF. CDR3 nucleotides: TGTGCCAGCAGCCGATCGCAGGGGCGCGTCCACGAGCAGTACTTC. V and J are TRBV14 and TRBJ2-7, with D possibly being TRBD1 (6 bases). This CDR3 region has 15 residues. V lost 4 bases and J lost 5, with 18 bases in between. Looked up from germline, CDR1 is SGHDN and CDR2 is FVKESK.

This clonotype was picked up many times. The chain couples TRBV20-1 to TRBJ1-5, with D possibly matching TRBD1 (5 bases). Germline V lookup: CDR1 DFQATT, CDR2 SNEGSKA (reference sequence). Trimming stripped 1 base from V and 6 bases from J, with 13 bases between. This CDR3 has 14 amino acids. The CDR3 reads CSARAPGRGQPQHF. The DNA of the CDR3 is TGCAGTGCTAGAGCTCCAGGGCGAGGTCAGCCCCAGCATTTT.

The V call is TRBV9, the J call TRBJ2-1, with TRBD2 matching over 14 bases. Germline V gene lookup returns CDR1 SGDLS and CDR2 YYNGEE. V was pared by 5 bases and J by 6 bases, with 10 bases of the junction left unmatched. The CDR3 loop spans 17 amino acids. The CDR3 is CASRRTGTSGRGNEQFF. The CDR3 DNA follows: TGTGCCAGCAGGCGTACCGGGACTAGCGGGAGAGGCAATGAGCAGTTCTTC.

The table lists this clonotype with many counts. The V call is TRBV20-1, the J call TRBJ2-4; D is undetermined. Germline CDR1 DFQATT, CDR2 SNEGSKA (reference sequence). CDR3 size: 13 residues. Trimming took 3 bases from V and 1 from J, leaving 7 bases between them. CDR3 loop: CSARFRAKNIQYF. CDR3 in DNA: TGCAGTGCTAGGTTTCGTGCCAAAAACATTCAGTACTTC.